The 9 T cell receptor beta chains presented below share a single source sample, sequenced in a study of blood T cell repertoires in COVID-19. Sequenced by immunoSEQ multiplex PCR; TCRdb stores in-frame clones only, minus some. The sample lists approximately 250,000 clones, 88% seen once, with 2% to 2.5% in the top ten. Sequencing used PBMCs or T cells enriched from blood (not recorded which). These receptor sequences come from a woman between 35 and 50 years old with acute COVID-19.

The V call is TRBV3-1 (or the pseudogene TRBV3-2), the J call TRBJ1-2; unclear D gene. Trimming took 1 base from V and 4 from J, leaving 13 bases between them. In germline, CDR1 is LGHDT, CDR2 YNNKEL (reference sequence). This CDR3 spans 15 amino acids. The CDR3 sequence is CASSQAHPGGYGYTF. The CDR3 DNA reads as TGTGCCAGCAGCCAAGCGCACCCGGGAGGCTATGGCTACACCTTC.

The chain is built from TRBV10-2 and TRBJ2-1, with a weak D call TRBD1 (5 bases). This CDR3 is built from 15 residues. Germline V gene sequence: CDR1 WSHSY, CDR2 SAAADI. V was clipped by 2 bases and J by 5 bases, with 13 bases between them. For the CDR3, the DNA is TGCGCCAGCAGTGAGATAGGACAACGAAACAATGAGCAGTTCTTC. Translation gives CASSEIGQRNNEQFF.

CDR3 in amino acids: CASSQAVRGNYGYTF. Written as DNA, the CDR3 is TGCGCCAGCAGCCAAGCGGTTAGGGGCAACTATGGCTACACCTTC. The chain employs TRBV4-1 and TRBJ1-2; D might be TRBD1 (5 bases). The V gene lost 1 base and the J gene lost 2 bases, with 11 bases spanning the gap. Germline lookup yields CDR1 MGHRA and CDR2 YSYEKL. The length of the CDR3 is 15 residues.

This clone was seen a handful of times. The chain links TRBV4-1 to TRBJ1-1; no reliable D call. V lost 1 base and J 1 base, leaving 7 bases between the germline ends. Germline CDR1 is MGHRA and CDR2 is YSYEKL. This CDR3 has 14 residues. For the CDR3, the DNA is TGCGCCAGCAGCCAAGCCACAGCGAACACTGAAGCTTTCTTT. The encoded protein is CASSQATANTEAFF.

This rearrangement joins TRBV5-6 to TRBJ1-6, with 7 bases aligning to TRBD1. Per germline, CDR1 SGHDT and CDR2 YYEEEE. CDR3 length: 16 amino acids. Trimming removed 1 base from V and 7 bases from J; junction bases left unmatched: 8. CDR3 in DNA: TGTGCCAGCAGCTTGCCCGTAGCAGGGGGGAATTCACCCCTCCACTTT. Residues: CASSLPVAGGNSPLHF.

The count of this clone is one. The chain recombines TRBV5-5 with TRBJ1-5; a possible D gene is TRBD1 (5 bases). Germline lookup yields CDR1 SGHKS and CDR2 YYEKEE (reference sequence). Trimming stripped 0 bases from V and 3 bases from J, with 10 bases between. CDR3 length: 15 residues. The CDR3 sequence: CASSLAGQPNQPQHF. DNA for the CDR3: TGTGCCAGCAGCTTGGCAGGGCAGCCCAATCAGCCCCAGCATTTT.

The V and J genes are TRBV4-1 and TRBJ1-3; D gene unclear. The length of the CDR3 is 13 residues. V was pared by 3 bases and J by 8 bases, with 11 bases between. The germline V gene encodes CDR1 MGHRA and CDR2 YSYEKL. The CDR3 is CASSHIRDYTIYF. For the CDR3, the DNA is TGCGCCAGCAGCCATATCAGAGACTACACCATATATTTT.

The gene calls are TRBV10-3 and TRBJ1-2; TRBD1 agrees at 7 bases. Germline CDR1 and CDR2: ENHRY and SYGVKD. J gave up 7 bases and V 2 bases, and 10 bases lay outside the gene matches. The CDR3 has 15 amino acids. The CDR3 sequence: CAISETETGSIGYTF. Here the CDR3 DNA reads TGTGCCATCAGTGAGACGGAGACAGGGTCAATTGGCTACACCTTC.

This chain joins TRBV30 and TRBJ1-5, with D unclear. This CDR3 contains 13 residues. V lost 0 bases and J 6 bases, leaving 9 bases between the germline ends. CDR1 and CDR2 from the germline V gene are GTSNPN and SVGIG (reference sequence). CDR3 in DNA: TGTGCCTGGAGTGTAGAAGGGAGTCAGCCCCAGCATTTT. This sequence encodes CAWSVEGSQPQHF. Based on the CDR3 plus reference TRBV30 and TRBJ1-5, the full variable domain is SQTIHQWPATLVQPVGSPLSLECTVEGTSNPNLYWYRQAAGRGLQLLFYSVGIGQISSEVPQNLSASRPQDRQFILSSKKLLLSDSGFYLCAWSVEGSQPQHFGDGTRLSIL.